Here is one TCR beta chain with its context. Antigen specificity is unknown. This sample was included in a study of cytomegalovirus exposure and HLA in healthy donors. Study information: An earlier analysis identified 95 million to 120 million unique TCR beta sequences in 150 million to 200 million T cells.

PCR involved 60 Vbeta and 13 Jbeta primers. Profiling relied on immunoSEQ multiplex PCR, and the TCRdb table lists in-frame clones only, not all of them. The data contain some 170,000 clones, 65% to 80% of them singletons. The ends were cut back, 5 bases at V and 5 bases at J, with 13 bases in the middle. This CDR3 has 13 residues. Germline V gene lookup returns CDR1 SGHRS and CDR2 YFSETQ. Notes on the study in general: In a later analysis, HLA-C alleles had the fewest associated TCRs, DRB1 alleles the most.

The source is a woman between 50 and 59 years old in good health and CMV-seropositive. Sequencing was performed on PBMCs. The V gene is TRBV5-1, the J gene TRBJ1-1; tentatively, D is TRBD1 (5 bases). CDR3 nucleotide sequence: TGCGCCAGCAGACACACCGGGGGGACTGAAGCTTTCTTT. This gives the protein CASRHTGGTEAFF.